This TCR beta chain was recovered during a study of shared clonotypes between healthy human individuals. Generated by immunoSEQ multiplex PCR, the TCRdb table keeps only in-frame clones and is missing some. The table includes 550,000 to 700,000 clones, around 73% detected once. CDR1 is LGHNA, CDR2 YNFKEQ, per germline. V shed 7 bases and J shed 4 bases, with 16 bases lying between them. This CDR3 is built from 14 residues. The V gene is TRBV4-2, the J gene TRBJ1-1; D possibly corresponds to TRBD1 (5 bases). The receptor's source is a woman in her twenties or thirties in good health. Material: memory CD4+ T cells sorted from blood. Subset reported: CD45RA-negative fraction. Here the CDR3 DNA reads TGTGCCAGCACCAACCCTTCAGGGCGCACTGAAGCTTTCTTT. Translating gives CASTNPSGRTEAFF.